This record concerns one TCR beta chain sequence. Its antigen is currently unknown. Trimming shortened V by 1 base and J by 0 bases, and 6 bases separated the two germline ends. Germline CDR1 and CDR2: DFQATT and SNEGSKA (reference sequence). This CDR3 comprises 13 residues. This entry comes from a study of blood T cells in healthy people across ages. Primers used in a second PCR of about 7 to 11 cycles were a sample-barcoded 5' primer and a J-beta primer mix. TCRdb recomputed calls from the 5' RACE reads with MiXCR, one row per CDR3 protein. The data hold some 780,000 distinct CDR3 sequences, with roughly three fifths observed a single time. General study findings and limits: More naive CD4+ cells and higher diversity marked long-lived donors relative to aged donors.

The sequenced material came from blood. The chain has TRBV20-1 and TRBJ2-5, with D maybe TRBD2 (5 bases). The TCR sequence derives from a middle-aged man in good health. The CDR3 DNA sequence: TGCAGTGCTAGAGGAGGGTACCAAGAGACCCAGTACTTC. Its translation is CSARGGYQETQYF.